Each of the 9 T cell receptor beta chains below was sequenced from the same sample in a study of T cell responses to AZD1222 COVID-19 vaccine. Assay used: immunoSEQ multiplex PCR; TCRdb lists only in-frame clones, some missing. The data contain some 130,000 clones, approximately 88% of them singletons. The sample in question was peripheral blood, obtained on day 0 of AZD1222 vaccination. The receptors stem from an adult in good health.

The chain carries TRBV7-2 and TRBJ1-4; perhaps TRBD1 as D (6 bases). The CDR3 extends over 13 amino acids. V lost 7 bases and J lost 7, with 13 bases in between. Germline loops: CDR1 SGHTA, CDR2 FQGNSA. The CDR3 spells CASNPGASEKLFF. The CDR3 nucleotides are TGTGCCAGCAACCCAGGGGCGAGTGAAAAACTGTTTTTT.

This sequence joins TRBV11-2 and TRBJ1-1; D not resolved. V dropped 3 bases and J dropped 8 bases, with 13 bases sitting between them. Germline V gene sequence: CDR1 SGHAT, CDR2 FQNNGV. This CDR3 has 13 amino acids. The CDR3: CASSLVSQLEAFF. CDR3 in DNA: TGTGCCAGCAGCTTGGTCTCACAGCTAGAAGCTTTCTTT.

This chain joins TRBV19 and TRBJ1-2, with D tentatively TRBD1 (5 bases). The CDR3 consists of 11 residues. Germline loops: CDR1 LNHDA, CDR2 SQIVND (reference sequence). V gave up 4 bases and J gave up 8 bases, with 8 bases separating them. DNA of the CDR3: TGTGCCAGTAGTAGGGGGTACGGCTACACCTTC. It specifies CASSRGYGYTF.

The V call is TRBV9, the J call TRBJ1-2; D ambiguous. Trimming stripped 1 base from V and 6 bases from J, with 16 bases between. CDR1 is SGDLS, CDR2 YYNGEE, per germline. CDR3 length: 15 amino acids. The chain's CDR3 is CASSVLNERGDGYTF. The CDR3 DNA reads as TGTGCCAGCAGCGTACTTAACGAACGGGGTGATGGCTACACCTTC.

This chain links TRBV18 with TRBJ1-1, with 9 bases lining up with TRBD1. The trim removed 3 bases at V and 5 bases at J, leaving 4 bases unmatched. In germline, CDR1 is KGHSH, CDR2 LQKENI. The CDR3 sequence is 14 residues long. In nucleotides, the CDR3 is TGTGCCAGCTCACCGGGGACAGGGAGAACTGAAGCTTTCTTT. Protein: CASSPGTGRTEAFF.

The chain joins TRBV5-5 to TRBJ1-1; D not certain. The germline V and J ends were trimmed by 4 bases and 1 base, with 8 bases remaining between them. This CDR3 is built from 13 residues. CDR1 and CDR2 (germline): SGHKS, YYEKEE (reference sequence). The CDR3 DNA sequence: TGTGCCAGCAGCCTCGGAAGGAACACTGAAGCTTTCTTT. Its protein product is CASSLGRNTEAFF. The full variable domain, its missing parts supplied by reference TRBV5-5 and TRBJ1-1, is DAGVTQSPTHLIKTRGQQVTLRCSPISGHKSVSWYQQVLGQGPQFIFQYYEKEERGRGNFPDRFSARQFPNYSSELNVNALLLGDSALYLCASSLGRNTEAFFGQGTRLTVV.

The chain combines TRBV6-6 with TRBJ2-7, with D unresolved. The germline CDR1 and CDR2 sequences are MNHNY and SVGAGI (reference sequence). The length of the CDR3 is 13 residues. The ends were cut back, 5 bases at V and 3 bases at J, with 11 bases in the middle. In DNA form, the CDR3 reads TGTGCCAGCAGTCGGGTCTCACACTACGAGCAGTACTTC. Translating it yields CASSRVSHYEQYF.

The chain is built from TRBV6-5 and TRBJ1-6; D is possibly TRBD1 (5 bases). The CDR3 runs 14 residues. Germline V gene lookup returns CDR1 MNHEY and CDR2 SVGAGI. The ends were cut back, 3 bases at V and 7 bases at J, with 10 bases in the middle. The DNA for the CDR3 is TGTGCCAGCAGTTATGTGACAGCAAATTCACCCCTCCACTTT. It encodes CASSYVTANSPLHF.

V and J are TRBV10-3 and TRBJ2-3, with 9 positions matching TRBD2. Trimming cost V 8 bases and J 0 bases; bases outside gene matches: 9. The CDR3 covers 16 residues. Germline V gene data show CDR1 as ENHRY and CDR2 as SYGVKD. CDR3 in DNA: TGTGCCATCTCTGTAGCGGGGGACTCTAGCACAGATACGCAGTATTTT. This gives the protein CAISVAGDSSTDTQYF.